Shown below are 26 T cell receptor beta chains from a single sample sequenced in a study of T-cell reconstitution after alpha-beta-depleted transplantation in children. This sample's TCRbeta library carried unique molecular identifier barcodes. Via MiXCR, TCRdb re-called the PCR reads, giving one row per CDR3 protein. The repertoire holds 190,000 or so distinct CDR3 sequences, with about 6.4% as singletons. The sequenced sample was PBMCs from the stem cell graft donor, obtained from the stem cell graft. The receptors were gathered from a human donor who donated a stem cell graft to a child with Wiskott-Aldrich syndrome.

This clonotype was recorded many times. This chain links TRBV6-5 with TRBJ2-3; D gene unclear. The CDR3 extends over 14 amino acids. V lost 0 bases, J lost 6 bases, and 10 bases lay in between. Germline CDR1 MNHEY, CDR2 SVGAGI. The CDR3 sequence: CASSYSSAADTQYF. For the CDR3, the DNA is TGTGCCAGCAGTTACTCTTCGGCAGCGGATACGCAGTATTTT.

This clonotype appeared many times. The genes are TRBV19 and TRBJ2-1; D uncertain. With 1 base removed from V and 4 bases from J, the gap between germline ends came to 5 bases. CDR1 and CDR2 from the germline V gene are LNHDA and SQIVND (reference sequence). The CDR3 loop spans 13 amino acids. The CDR3 DNA reads TGTGCCAGTAGTATAGGAGGATACAATGAGCAGTTCTTC. Translating it yields CASSIGGYNEQFF.

This clonotype was recorded at least ten times. The V gene is TRBV24-1, the J gene TRBJ2-1; TRBD1 or TRBD2 may be the D gene (5 bases each). Looked up from germline, CDR1 is KGHDR and CDR2 is SFDVKD. V lost 4 bases and J lost 4, with 10 bases in between. This CDR3 comprises 14 residues. The CDR3 DNA is TGTGCCACCAGTGACCCGGGGCTATACAATGAGCAGTTCTTC. This translates into CATSDPGLYNEQFF.

To note about this clonotype: A much larger clone is a single base away; this may be a read error. The V and J genes are TRBV20-1 and TRBJ2-1, with 8 bases matching TRBD2. Looked up from germline, CDR1 is DFQATT and CDR2 is SNEGSKA (reference sequence). The CDR3 sequence is 16 residues long. The CDR3 sequence: CSARVFSGASYYEQFF. CDR3 bases: TGCAGTGCTAGAGTTTTTAGCGGGGCCTCCTACTATGAGCAGTTCTTC.

This clonotype is a singleton in its sample. A much bigger clone sits one base away, suggesting this may be a read error. CDR3 loop: CASSLDIQGGRFF. The DNA for the CDR3 is TGTGCCAGCAGCTTGGACATACAGGGAGGGCGGTTCTTC. The genes are TRBV5-6 and TRBJ2-1, with D perhaps matching TRBD2 (7 bases). The germline gives CDR1 SGHDT, CDR2 YYEEEE. The CDR3 is made up of 13 amino acids. With 0 bases removed from V and 15 bases from J, the gap between germline ends came to 16 bases.

This clonotype was recorded at least ten times. This chain connects TRBV28 to TRBJ2-1; the match to TRBD2 covers 8 bases. Germline trimming cut 5 bases from V and 3 bases from J; bases unmatched to any gene: 6. Germline-derived CDR1 and CDR2 are MDHEN and SYDVKM. The CDR3 runs 15 residues. The CDR3 DNA reads TGTGCCAGCAGTGGAGCGGGGGCAAACTACAATGAGCAGTTCTTC. Translation gives CASSGAGANYNEQFF.

On this clonotype: A much bigger clone sits one base away, suggesting this may be a read error. The rearrangement uses TRBV29-1 and TRBJ2-7; D gene ambiguous. Trimming took 4 bases from V and 4 from J, leaving 11 bases between them. Germline CDR1 SQVTM, CDR2 ANQGSEA. This CDR3 is 12 amino acids long. CDR3 sequence (DNA): TGCAGCGTTGGTTTAGGAGAGTACGAGCAGTACTTC. It codes for CSVGLGEYEQYF.

With regard to this clonotype: A much larger clone differs from this one at a single base, so this may be a read error. The chain recombines TRBV29-1 with TRBJ2-3; D possibly corresponds to TRBD1 (6 bases). The end of the DNA fits TRBJ1-5 better, so the J call may be wrong. Germline V CDR1 and CDR2: SQVTM, ANQGSEA. This CDR3 is 15 amino acids long. CDR3 nucleotide sequence: TGCAGCGTTGAATCTAGCGGGGGGGCTGAAGATACGCAGCATTTT. Protein product: CSVESSGGAEDTQHF.

This clonotype has just a few counts. This chain connects TRBV7-6 to TRBJ2-7; D is unresolved. V lost 5 bases and J lost 2, with 13 bases in between. Per the germline V gene, CDR1 is SGHVS and CDR2 is FNYEAQ. The CDR3 covers 14 residues. DNA of the CDR3: TGTGCCAGCAGCCCTACGGGTTTACCCTACGAGCAGTACTTC. It translates to CASSPTGLPYEQYF.

The chain couples TRBV20-1 to TRBJ2-5, with 10 nucleotides matching TRBD2. Trimming took 2 bases from V and 4 from J; bases not matched to a gene: 7. The germline V gene encodes CDR1 DFQATT and CDR2 SNEGSKA (reference sequence). The CDR3 has 15 residues. The CDR3 sequence is CSARSPLAGAETQYF. The CDR3 DNA reads as TGCAGTGCTAGATCACCCCTAGCGGGAGCAGAGACCCAGTACTTC.

There are many counts of this clonotype. The chain has TRBV6-2 or TRBV6-3 and TRBJ2-2, with 11 bases aligning to TRBD2. V lost 6 bases to trimming and J lost 5 bases; unmatched junction nucleotides: 8. The CDR3 runs 16 residues. The germline gives CDR1 MNHEY, CDR2 SVGEGT. CDR3 protein: CASSSITSGRTGELFF. The CDR3 DNA reads as TGTGCCAGCAGCTCCATAACTAGCGGGAGAACCGGGGAGCTGTTTTTT.

This clonotype was observed at least ten times. The chain joins TRBV20-1 to TRBJ2-4, with D possibly being TRBD1 or TRBD2 (5 bases each). Germline CDR1 DFQATT, CDR2 SNEGSKA (reference sequence). This CDR3 region has 12 residues. Trimming removed 1 base at V and 9 bases at J, with 10 bases between. The chain's CDR3 is CSARGGASIQYF. The CDR3 DNA is TGCAGTGCTAGAGGAGGGGCGAGCATTCAGTACTTC.

This clonotype was counted between two and nine times. J is TRBJ2-1 and V is TRBV7-2, with 8 nucleotides matching TRBD1. Germline V gene lookup returns CDR1 SGHTA and CDR2 FQGNSA. The trim removed 3 bases at V and 4 bases at J, leaving 5 bases unmatched. The CDR3 is made up of 15 amino acids. This chain's CDR3 is CASSFQGARYNEQFF. The CDR3 nucleotides are TGTGCCAGCAGCTTCCAGGGGGCTAGGTACAATGAGCAGTTCTTC.

This clonotype was seen ten or more times. V and J are TRBV24-1 and TRBJ2-1, with D possibly matching TRBD1 (5 bases). Trimming cost V 7 bases and J 5 bases, with 11 bases left between them. From germline, CDR1 is KGHDR and CDR2 SFDVKD. The CDR3 is 13 amino acids. The CDR3 DNA follows: TGTGCCACCAGACCTCCAGGGAACAATGAGCAGTTCTTC. Protein: CATRPPGNNEQFF.

The chain uses TRBV5-1 and TRBJ2-1; D is undetermined. The CDR3 sequence is 13 residues long. V dropped 7 bases and J dropped 5 bases, with 13 bases sitting between them. CDR1 and CDR2 from the germline V gene are SGHRS and YFSETQ. CDR3 bases: TGCGCCAGCGAATTCTCCCTCCACAATGAGCAGTTCTTC. Its protein product is CASEFSLHNEQFF. The full variable domain, in which reference TRBV5-1 and TRBJ2-1 provide the parts outside the CDR3, is KAGVTQTPRYLIKTRGQQVTLSCSPISGHRSVSWYQQTPGQGLQFLFEYFSETQRNKGNFPGRFSGRQFSNSRSEMNVSTLELGDSALYLCASEFSLHNEQFFGPGTRLTVL.

This clonotype was detected once. This could be a read error, since a much larger clone is one nucleotide away. V is TRBV20-1 and J is TRBJ2-5; D is undetermined. The CDR3 totals 12 residues. Germline-derived CDR1 and CDR2 are DFQATT and SNEGSKA (reference sequence). The CDR3 region is CSSSYQSETQYF. DNA of the CDR3: TGCAGTTCTAGTTACCAGTCGGAGACCCAGTACTTC.

This clonotype has at least ten counts. As DNA, the CDR3 is TGTGCCAGCAGGTCCGGGGTTGAGCAGTTCTTC. It is translated as CASRSGVEQFF. The genes are TRBV28 and TRBJ2-1, with D maybe TRBD2 (5 bases). CDR3 length: 11 amino acids. Germline V lookup: CDR1 MDHEN, CDR2 SYDVKM. Trimming cost V 6 bases and J 9 bases, with 9 bases left between them.

Ten or more counts support this clonotype. CDR3 DNA: TGCGCCAGCAGTGAGTCTTCGGCTAGCGGGAGACGCGGTGAGCAGTTCTTC. Encoded protein: CASSESSASGRRGEQFF. The genes are TRBV10-2 and TRBJ2-1; 10 nucleotides line up with TRBD2. The CDR3 runs to 17 residues. After removal of 0 bases from V and 9 bases from J, the junction contained 11 bases not matched to a gene. The germline CDR1 and CDR2 sequences are WSHSY and SAAADI.

This rearrangement joins TRBV2 to TRBJ2-7; weak D call: TRBD2 (6 bases). Germline loops: CDR1 SNHLY, CDR2 FYNNEI. CDR3 length: 15 residues. V lost 3 bases to trimming and J lost 2 bases, with 14 bases between them. CDR3 amino acids: CASSESGVPPYEQYF. The CDR3 DNA sequence: TGTGCCAGCAGTGAGTCGGGGGTACCTCCCTACGAGCAGTACTTC.

This clonotype has at least ten counts. This rearrangement joins TRBV20-1 to TRBJ2-2; 8 bases fit TRBD1. V trimming: 2 bases; J trimming: 4 bases; junction bases outside the gene matches: 9. The germline gives CDR1 DFQATT, CDR2 SNEGSKA (reference sequence). The CDR3 totals 16 residues. For the CDR3, the DNA is TGCAGTGCTAGACCGCTCAGGGGGCTGGGCACCGGGGAGCTGTTTTTT. Amino acid sequence: CSARPLRGLGTGELFF.

This clonotype was detected many times. This chain links TRBV20-1 with TRBJ1-5; D perhaps matches TRBD1 (5 bases). This CDR3 is built from 18 residues. Looked up from germline, CDR1 is DFQATT and CDR2 is SNEGSKA (reference sequence). The V and J ends lost 1 base and 2 bases respectively, with 21 bases between them. CDR3 amino acids: CSARVKGTADWGNQPQHF. The CDR3, as DNA: TGCAGTGCTAGAGTAAAAGGGACTGCAGATTGGGGCAATCAGCCCCAGCATTTT.

The chain uses TRBV24-1 and TRBJ1-1; D call uncertain. Germline V gene data show CDR1 as KGHDR and CDR2 as SFDVKD. This CDR3 has 13 residues. V was pared by 3 bases and J by 8 bases, with 12 bases between. CDR3 bases: TGTGCCACCAGTGATCAAAACCTAAGAGAAGCTTTCTTT. It encodes CATSDQNLREAFF.

This clonotype was picked up many times. The genes are TRBV7-2 and TRBJ2-5; D perhaps matches TRBD2 (6 bases). The germline gives CDR1 SGHTA, CDR2 FQGNSA. The CDR3 runs 12 residues. The germline V and J ends were trimmed by 8 bases and 1 base, with 8 bases remaining between them. The CDR3: CASAGSQETQYF. In nucleotides, the CDR3 is TGTGCCAGCGCCGGGAGCCAAGAGACCCAGTACTTC.

This clonotype has only a few counts. This chain connects TRBV5-4 to TRBJ2-7; either TRBD1 or TRBD2 may fit D (5 bases each). From germline, CDR1 is SGHNT and CDR2 YYREEE (reference sequence). This CDR3 region has 15 residues. The germline V and J ends were trimmed by 2 bases and 1 base, with 13 bases remaining between them. The CDR3 spells CASSLPGRSSYEQYF. DNA of the CDR3: TGTGCCAGCAGCTTACCGGGACGTTCTTCCTACGAGCAGTACTTC. The variable domain in full, completed from reference TRBV5-4 and TRBJ2-7, reads ETGVTQSPTHLIKTRGQQVTLRCSSQSGHNTVSWYQQALGQGPQFIFQYYREEENGRGNFPPRFSGLQFPNYSSELNVNALELDDSALYLCASSLPGRSSYEQYFGPGTRLTVT.

This clonotype was detected ten times or more. V and J are TRBV5-1 and TRBJ2-7, with a possible D match to TRBD2 (6 bases). V gave up 7 bases and J gave up 0 bases, with 17 bases separating them. Germline CDR1 reads SGHRS; CDR2 reads YFSETQ. The CDR3 runs to 15 residues. CDR3 DNA: TGCGCCAGCGGGTCCGGGACTCACAGCTCCTACGAGCAGTACTTC. Its translation is CASGSGTHSSYEQYF. Full variable domain (remainder filled in from reference TRBV5-1 and TRBJ2-7): KAGVTQTPRYLIKTRGQQVTLSCSPISGHRSVSWYQQTPGQGLQFLFEYFSETQRNKGNFPGRFSGRQFSNSRSEMNVSTLELGDSALYLCASGSGTHSSYEQYFGPGTRLTVT.

V and J are TRBV6-2 or TRBV6-3 and TRBJ2-1; D tentatively reads TRBD1 or TRBD2 (5 bases each). Per the germline V gene, CDR1 is MNHEY and CDR2 is SVGEGT. V gave up 2 bases and J gave up 8 bases, with 19 bases separating them. The CDR3 has 16 residues. The CDR3: CASSYEGRREVDEQFF. CDR3 nucleotide sequence: TGTGCCAGCAGTTACGAGGGGCGACGAGAGGTGGATGAGCAGTTCTTC.